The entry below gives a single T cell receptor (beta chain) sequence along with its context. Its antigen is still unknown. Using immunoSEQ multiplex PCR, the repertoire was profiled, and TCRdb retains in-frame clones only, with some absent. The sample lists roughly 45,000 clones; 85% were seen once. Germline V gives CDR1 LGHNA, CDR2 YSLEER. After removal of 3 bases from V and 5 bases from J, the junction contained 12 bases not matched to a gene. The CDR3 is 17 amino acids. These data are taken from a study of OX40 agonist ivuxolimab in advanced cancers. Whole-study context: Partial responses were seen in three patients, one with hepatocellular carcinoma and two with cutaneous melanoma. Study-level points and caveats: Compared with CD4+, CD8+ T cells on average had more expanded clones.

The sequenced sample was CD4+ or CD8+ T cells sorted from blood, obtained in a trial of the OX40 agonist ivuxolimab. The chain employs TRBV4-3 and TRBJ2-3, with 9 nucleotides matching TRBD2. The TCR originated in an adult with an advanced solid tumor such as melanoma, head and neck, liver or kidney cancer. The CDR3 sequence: CASSQTPSGDVRDTQYF. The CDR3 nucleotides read TGCGCCAGCAGCCAGACCCCTAGCGGGGATGTGAGAGATACGCAGTATTTT.